This T cell receptor beta chain was found in a study of neoadjuvant nivolumab and ipilimumab in lung cancer. Sequenced by immunoSEQ multiplex PCR; TCRdb stores in-frame clones only, minus some. The table shows roughly 45,000 clones, with more than 85% occurring only once. This CDR3 has 14 residues. CDR1 SGHRS and CDR2 YFSETQ come from the germline V gene. V dropped 4 bases and J dropped 3; count of bases not matched to a gene: 5. The receptor comes from an adult with non-small cell lung cancer. Some clones in this sample may be carry-over from other donors' samples. The sequenced sample was blood, obtained before neoadjuvant nivolumab, alone or with ipilimumab. The chain links TRBV5-1 to TRBJ1-1; 8 positions agree with TRBD1. The CDR3 sequence is CASSRTGLDTEAFF. CDR3 nucleotide sequence: TGCGCCAGCAGCCGGACAGGGCTCGACACTGAAGCTTTCTTT.